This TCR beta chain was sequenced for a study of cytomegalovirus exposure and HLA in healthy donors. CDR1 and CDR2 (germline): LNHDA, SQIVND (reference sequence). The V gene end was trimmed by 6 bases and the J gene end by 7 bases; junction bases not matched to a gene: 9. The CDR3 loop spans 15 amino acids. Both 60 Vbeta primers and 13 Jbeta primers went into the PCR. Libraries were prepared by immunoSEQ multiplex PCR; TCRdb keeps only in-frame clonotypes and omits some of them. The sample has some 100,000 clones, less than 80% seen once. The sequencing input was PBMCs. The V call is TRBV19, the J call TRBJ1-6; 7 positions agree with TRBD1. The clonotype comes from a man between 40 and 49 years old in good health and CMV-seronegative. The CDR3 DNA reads TGTGCCAGTAGGTTTACGGGACAGAAAAATTCACCCCTCCACTTT. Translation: CASRFTGQKNSPLHF.